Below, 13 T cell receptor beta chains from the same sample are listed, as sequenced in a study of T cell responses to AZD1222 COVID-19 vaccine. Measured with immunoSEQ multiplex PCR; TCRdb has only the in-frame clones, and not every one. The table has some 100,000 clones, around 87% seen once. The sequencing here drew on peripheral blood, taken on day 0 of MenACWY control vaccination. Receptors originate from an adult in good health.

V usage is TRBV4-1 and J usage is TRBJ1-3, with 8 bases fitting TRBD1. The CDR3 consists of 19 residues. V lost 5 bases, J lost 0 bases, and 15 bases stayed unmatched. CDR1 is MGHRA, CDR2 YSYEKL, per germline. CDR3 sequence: CASSNRQGPAQISGNTIYF. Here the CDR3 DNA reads TGCGCCAGCAGCAACCGACAGGGGCCCGCACAAATCTCTGGAAACACCATATATTTT.

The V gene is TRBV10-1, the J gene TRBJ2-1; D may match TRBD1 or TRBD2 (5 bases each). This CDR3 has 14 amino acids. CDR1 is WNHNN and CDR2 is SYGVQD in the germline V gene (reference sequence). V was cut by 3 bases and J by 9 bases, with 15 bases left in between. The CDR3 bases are TGCGCCAGCAGTGACCGGGGCCCTTCGCGTGAGCAGTTCTTC. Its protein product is CASSDRGPSREQFF.

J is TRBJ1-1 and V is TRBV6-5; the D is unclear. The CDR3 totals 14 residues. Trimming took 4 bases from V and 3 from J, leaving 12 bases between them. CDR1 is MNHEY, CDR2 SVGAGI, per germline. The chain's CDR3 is CASSSVTMDTEAFF. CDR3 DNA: TGTGCCAGCAGTTCCGTGACGATGGACACTGAAGCTTTCTTT.

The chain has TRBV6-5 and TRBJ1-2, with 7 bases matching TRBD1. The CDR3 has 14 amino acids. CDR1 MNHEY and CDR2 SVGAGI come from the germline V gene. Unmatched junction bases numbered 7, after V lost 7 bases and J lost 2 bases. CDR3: CASTRGMSNYGYTF. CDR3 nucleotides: TGTGCCAGCACCAGGGGGATGTCGAACTATGGCTACACCTTC.

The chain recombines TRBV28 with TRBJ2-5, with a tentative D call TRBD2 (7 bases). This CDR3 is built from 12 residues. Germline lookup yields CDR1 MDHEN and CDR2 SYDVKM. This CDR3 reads CAGGGGLETQYF. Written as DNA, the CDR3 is TGTGCAGGGGGAGGGGGATTAGAGACCCAGTACTTC.

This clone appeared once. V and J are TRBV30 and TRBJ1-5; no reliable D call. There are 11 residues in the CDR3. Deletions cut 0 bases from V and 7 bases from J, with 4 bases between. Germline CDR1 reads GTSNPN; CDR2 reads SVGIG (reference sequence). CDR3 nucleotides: TGTGCCTGGAGTGTGGGACAGCCCCAGCATTTT. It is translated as CAWSVGQPQHF.

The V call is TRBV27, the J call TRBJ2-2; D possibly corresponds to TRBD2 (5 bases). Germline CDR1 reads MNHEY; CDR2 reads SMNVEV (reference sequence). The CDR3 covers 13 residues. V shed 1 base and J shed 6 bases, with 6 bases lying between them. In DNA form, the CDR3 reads TGTGCCAGCAGTTTATGGAGGTCCGGGGAGCTGTTTTTT. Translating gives CASSLWRSGELFF.

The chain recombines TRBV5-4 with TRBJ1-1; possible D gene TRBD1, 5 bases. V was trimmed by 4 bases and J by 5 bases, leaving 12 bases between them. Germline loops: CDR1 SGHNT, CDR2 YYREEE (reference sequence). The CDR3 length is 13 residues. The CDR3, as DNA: TGTGCCAGCAGCATCGGGACTGTGACTGAAGCTTTCTTT. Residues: CASSIGTVTEAFF. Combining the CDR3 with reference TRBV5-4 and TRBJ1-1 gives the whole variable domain ETGVTQSPTHLIKTRGQQVTLRCSSQSGHNTVSWYQQALGQGPQFIFQYYREEENGRGNFPPRFSGLQFPNYSSELNVNALELDDSALYLCASSIGTVTEAFFGQGTRLTVV.

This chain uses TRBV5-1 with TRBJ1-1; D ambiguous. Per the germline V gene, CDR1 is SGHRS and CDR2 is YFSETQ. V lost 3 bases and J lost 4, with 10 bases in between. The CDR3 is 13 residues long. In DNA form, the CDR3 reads TGCGCCAGCAGCTGGACGGCTTCCACTGAAGCTTTCTTT. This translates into CASSWTASTEAFF.

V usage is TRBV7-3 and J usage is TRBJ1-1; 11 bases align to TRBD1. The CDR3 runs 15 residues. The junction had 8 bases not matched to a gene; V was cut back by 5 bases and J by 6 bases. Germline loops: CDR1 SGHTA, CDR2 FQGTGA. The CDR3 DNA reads TGTGCCAGCAGCCCCTGGACAGGGGGCGTCTCTGAAGCTTTCTTT. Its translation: CASSPWTGGVSEAFF.

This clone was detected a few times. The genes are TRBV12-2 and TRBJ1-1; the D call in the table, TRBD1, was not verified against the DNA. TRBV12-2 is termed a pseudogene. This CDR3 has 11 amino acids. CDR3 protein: CAVDRNTEAFF. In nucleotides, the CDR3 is TGTGCAGTTGACAGAAACACTGAAGCTTTCTTT.

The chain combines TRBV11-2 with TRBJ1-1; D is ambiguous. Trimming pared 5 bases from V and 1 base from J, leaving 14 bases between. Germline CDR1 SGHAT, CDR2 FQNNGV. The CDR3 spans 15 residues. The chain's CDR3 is CASSDRRRGNTEAFF. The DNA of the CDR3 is TGTGCCAGCAGCGATAGGCGGAGAGGGAACACTGAAGCTTTCTTT.

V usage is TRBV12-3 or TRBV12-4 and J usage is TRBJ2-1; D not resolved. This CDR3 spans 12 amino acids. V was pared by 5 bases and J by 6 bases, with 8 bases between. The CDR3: CASSQDGNEQFF. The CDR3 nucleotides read TGTGCCAGCAGTCAGGACGGCAATGAGCAGTTCTTC.